Below, 22 T cell receptor beta chains from the same sample are listed, as sequenced in a study of T cell repertoires in cytomegalovirus infection (dated by TCRdb to 2018 to 2020). This sample was sequenced with an Illumina HiSeq 1500. In-frame beta chains were kept once TCRdb had trimmed the public reads at Q25 with fastp and called clones with MiXCR. CDR3 protein duplicates are merged, each entry listing the most common genes and DNA. The sample yields approximately 550,000 distinct CDR3 sequences; approximately 17% were counted once. The ten largest clonotypes hold roughly 25% of the sample. Sequenced material: CD8+ T cells from PBMCs. Every receptor here comes from a human donor in good health (CMV status not recorded). Some clones in this sample may be carry-over from other donors' samples.

The rearrangement links TRBV4-1 to TRBJ1-1; 9 positions agree with TRBD1. V lost 1 base and J lost 1; bases outside the gene matches: 1. Germline V gene sequence: CDR1 MGHRA, CDR2 YSYEKL. The CDR3 spans 15 residues. The chain's CDR3 is CASSQGQGGNTEAFF. The DNA for the CDR3 is TGCGCCAGCAGCCAAGGACAGGGGGGGAACACTGAAGCTTTCTTT.

V usage is TRBV13 and J usage is TRBJ2-3, with D uncertain. Germline V gene lookup returns CDR1 PRHDT and CDR2 FYEKMQ (reference sequence). V lost 5 bases to trimming and J lost 5 bases, with 14 bases between them. CDR3 length: 14 amino acids. The CDR3 DNA sequence: TGTGCCAGCAGCCCGCTAAAGAGCTTAGATACGCAGTATTTT. Amino acids: CASSPLKSLDTQYF.

This clonotype was seen repeatedly, ten times or more. This chain connects TRBV12-3 or TRBV12-4 to TRBJ2-1; D remains ambiguous. With 1 base removed from V and 0 bases from J, the gap between germline ends came to 7 bases. CDR3 length equals 15 residues. CDR3 DNA sequence: TGTGCCAGCAGTTTAGAGGAAAGCTCCTACAATGAGCAGTTCTTC. Residues: CASSLEESSYNEQFF.

In this sample, this clonotype turned up many times. V usage is TRBV12-3 or TRBV12-4 and J usage is TRBJ2-2, with TRBD1 matching 9 bases. Trimming took 5 bases from V and 4 from J; bases not matched to a gene: 5. The CDR3 sequence is 15 residues long. CDR3 DNA sequence: TGTGCCAGCAGTGTAGGACAGGGGTTCACCGGGGAGCTGTTTTTT. This encodes CASSVGQGFTGELFF.

V and J are TRBV12-3 or TRBV12-4 and TRBJ1-6; perhaps TRBD1 as D (5 bases). Trimming pared 1 base from V and 9 bases from J, leaving 13 bases between. The CDR3 has 15 residues. CDR3 in DNA: TGTGCCAGCAGTTTAGGCAGGGTCGGCGGTTCACCCCTCCACTTT. Amino acid sequence: CASSLGRVGGSPLHF.

This clonotype has only a few counts. The gene calls are TRBV7-6 and TRBJ2-5; tentative D call: TRBD2 (6 bases). V lost 5 bases, J lost 2 bases, and 12 bases lay in between. Per the germline V gene, CDR1 is SGHVS and CDR2 is FNYEAQ. CDR3 size: 14 residues. CDR3 loop: CASSRLAVQETQYF. The CDR3 DNA follows: TGTGCCAGCAGCCGCTTAGCGGTACAAGAGACCCAGTACTTC.

The chain recombines TRBV6-6 with TRBJ2-1; D might be TRBD1 (7 bases). Germline assignment: CDR1 MNHNY and CDR2 SVGAGI (reference sequence). Between the trimmed V and J ends, which lost 5 bases and 5 bases, there was a span of 16 bases. The CDR3 is made up of 15 amino acids. CDR3 residues: CASSPLTGTHNEQFF. The DNA of the CDR3 is TGTGCCAGCAGTCCTTTGACAGGGACTCACAATGAGCAGTTCTTC.

The sample holds many counts of this clonotype. The J gene is TRBJ1-2, the V gene TRBV12-5; D perhaps matches TRBD1 (5 bases). Between the trimmed V and J ends, which lost 4 bases and 2 bases, there was a span of 5 bases. CDR1 is LGHNT, CDR2 FRNRAP, per germline. This CDR3 has 12 amino acids. The CDR3 sequence: CASGSGNYGYTF. CDR3 nucleotides: TGTGCTAGTGGTTCAGGGAACTATGGCTACACCTTC.

This clonotype was counted only a few times. The rearrangement uses TRBV20-1 and TRBJ1-2; TRBD1 matches 8 bases. The CDR3 has 12 residues. With V trimmed by 3 bases and J by 6 bases, 3 bases remained unmatched. Germline V gives CDR1 DFQATT, CDR2 SNEGSKA (reference sequence). This CDR3 is CSASPGGHGYTF. The DNA of the CDR3 is TGCAGTGCTAGCCCAGGGGGCCATGGCTACACCTTC.

The table lists this clonotype with a few counts. CDR3 nucleotide sequence: TGTGCCAGCAGTTTTCTCCCCGCAAGGTATGGCTACACCTTC. Translated: CASSFLPARYGYTF. The J gene is TRBJ1-2, the V gene TRBV27; D is unclear. V lost 3 bases to trimming and J lost 5 bases, with 13 bases between them. This CDR3 comprises 14 residues. Germline V gives CDR1 MNHEY, CDR2 SMNVEV (reference sequence).

This clonotype has just a few counts. This rearrangement joins TRBV9 to TRBJ1-1, with TRBD1 identical over 7 bases. This CDR3 is 14 amino acids long. V was pared by 4 bases and J by 6 bases, with 9 bases of the junction left unmatched. Germline V CDR1 and CDR2: SGDLS, YYNGEE. Here the CDR3 DNA reads TGTGCCAGCAGCCAAACCCGGGACAGCGCTGAAGCTTTCTTT. It encodes CASSQTRDSAEAFF.

This clonotype was counted only a few times. The V call is TRBV9, the J call TRBJ2-3, with D maybe TRBD1 (6 bases). V shed 3 bases and J shed 0 bases, with 11 bases lying between them. The length of the CDR3 is 15 residues. Germline V lookup: CDR1 SGDLS, CDR2 YYNGEE. CDR3 bases: TGTGCCAGCAGCGCCGGACAGACTAGCACAGATACGCAGTATTTT. It is translated as CASSAGQTSTDTQYF.

This chain links TRBV4-2 with TRBJ2-1; 7 bases fit TRBD2. The germline CDR1 and CDR2 sequences are LGHNA and YNFKEQ. With 0 bases clipped from V and 4 bases from J, the junction kept 6 bases outside the gene matches. CDR3 length: 16 residues. DNA for the CDR3: TGTGCCAGCAGCCAAGATGGGGGGGGGTGGTACAATGAGCAGTTCTTC. Its protein product is CASSQDGGGWYNEQFF.

This clonotype was picked up many times. This chain uses TRBV7-9 with TRBJ1-3; D uncertain. Germline lookup yields CDR1 SEHNR and CDR2 FQNEAQ (reference sequence). Trimming shortened V by 4 bases and J by 4 bases, and 20 bases separated the two germline ends. The CDR3 has 17 residues. In DNA, the CDR3 is TGTGCCAGCAGCTCCTCACAGATATTCGTTACCGGAAACACCATATATTTT. Its protein is CASSSSQIFVTGNTIYF.

Points on this clonotype: A read error may be the cause here, since a much bigger clone is one base away. The chain recombines TRBV7-6 with TRBJ2-1; 13 bases align to TRBD2. The germline V gene has CDR1 SGHVS and CDR2 FNYEAQ. The CDR3 length is 15 residues. This CDR3 is CASTLTSGGGNVQFF. CDR3 DNA: TGTGCCAGCACCCTTACTAGCGGGGGGGGTAATGTGCAGTTCTTC.

This clonotype was detected many times. The chain uses TRBV7-3 and TRBJ2-6; D may correspond to TRBD1 or TRBD2 (7 bases each). Germline CDR1 and CDR2: SGHTA and FQGTGA. The CDR3 has 19 amino acids. The V and J ends lost 5 bases and 1 base respectively, with 21 bases between them. The CDR3 sequence is CASSPLGGGTLSGANVLTF. DNA for the CDR3: TGTGCCAGCAGCCCTTTGGGAGGGGGCACCCTGTCTGGGGCCAACGTCCTGACTTTC. Drawing the rest from reference TRBV7-3 and TRBJ2-6, the complete variable domain is GAGVSQTPSNKVTEKGKYVELRCDPISGHTALYWYRQSLGQGPEFLIYFQGTGAADDSGLPNDRFFAVRPEGSVSTLKIQRTERGDSAVYLCASSPLGGGTLSGANVLTFGAGSRLTVL.

The J gene is TRBJ2-5, the V gene TRBV2; 12 bases are shared with TRBD2. Trimming cost V 10 bases and J 2 bases; bases outside gene matches: 14. The CDR3 runs to 17 residues. Germline V gives CDR1 SNHLY, CDR2 FYNNEI. CDR3 nucleotide sequence: TGTGCCACCCTCCTCCCTCTTCTAGCGGGGGGGCAAGAGACCCAGTACTTC. It specifies CATLLPLLAGGQETQYF.

This clonotype was seen ten or more times. This rearrangement joins TRBV7-3 to TRBJ2-5; D remains ambiguous. V dropped 2 bases and J dropped 5 bases, with 18 bases sitting between them. The length of the CDR3 is 16 residues. Germline CDR1 reads SGHTA; CDR2 reads FQGTGA. In DNA form, the CDR3 reads TGTGCCAGCAGCTTAGGTTCTGGGCCCAAGACGGAGACCCAGTACTTC. It encodes CASSLGSGPKTETQYF.

On this clonotype: A single base separates this from a much larger clone, so it may be a read error. It is likely a read error, because the conserved phenylalanine at the end of the CDR3 is missing. The chain is built from TRBV7-2 and TRBJ2-3; unclear D gene. Germline V CDR1 and CDR2: SGHTA, FQGNSA. This CDR3 has 13 amino acids. Trimming shortened V by 1 base and J by 2 bases, and 4 bases separated the two germline ends. The CDR3 here is CASSLEVTDTQYL. The CDR3 bases are TGTGCCAGCAGCTTAGAGGTCACAGATACGCAGTATCTT.

The chain couples TRBV12-3 or TRBV12-4 to TRBJ1-3; the D gene is possibly TRBD1 (5 bases). The V end was cut by 8 bases, the J end by 2 bases, with 13 bases between. The CDR3 spans 14 residues. CDR3 region: CASPGGEPGNTIYF. CDR3 DNA: TGTGCCAGCCCTGGGGGGGAACCTGGAAACACCATATATTTT.

The CDR3 nucleotides are TGTGCCACCAGTGAATCAGGGGGATCCTACGAGCAGTACTTC. Its translation is CATSESGGSYEQYF. This chain uses TRBV24-1 with TRBJ2-7; 7 bases fit TRBD1. CDR1 is KGHDR, CDR2 SFDVKD, per germline. CDR3 length equals 14 residues. V shed 4 bases and J 1 base; nucleotides not matched to a gene: 3.

The table lists this clonotype with a few counts. The V call is TRBV9, the J call TRBJ2-1; D not certain. Germline CDR1 and CDR2: SGDLS and YYNGEE. Trimming pared 3 bases from V and 7 bases from J, leaving 11 bases between. CDR3 length: 13 residues. The CDR3 bases are TGTGCCAGCAGCGCTCAGAAGCCGAATGAGCAGTTCTTC. It translates to CASSAQKPNEQFF.